The present entry profiles one T cell receptor (beta chain) with its context. Its antigen is unknown. No much larger clone exists at a distance of one base, and base qualities are not known. Separate from the approximately 700-subject first cohort, the validation cohort of more than 90 subjects was the group to which the donors belonged. The library came from the immunoSEQ multiplex PCR assay. From the authors' description of their analysis: A statistical classification framework was developed to diagnose cytomegalovirus status using the catalog of TCR beta chain sequences. TCRdb holds this immuneACCESS table with in-frame rearrangements only. Some clones are missing; in checked studies, unresolved V genes explain under half, and the rest has no known cause. That table furnishes V, J and clone size, whereas the DNA furnished D and trimming. In all, the sample holds about 200,000 clones, and around four fifths of those were seen once. In total, the top ten clones hold less than 7% of the sample.

The sample is drawn from a study of cytomegalovirus exposure and HLA in healthy donors (dated by TCRdb to 2015 to 2018). Looking at the study overall: The 670 or so repertoires of the first cohort and the roughly 110 validation repertoires were produced on the same platform, according to a later analysis. To predict cytomegalovirus infection status, the study combined high-throughput TCR immunosequencing, statistical association of individual TCRs with disease status, and machine learning. The aim of the study was to test whether cataloging public T cell receptors could identify signatures of past pathogen exposure. In addition to the first cohort of roughly 700 subjects, a separate validation cohort of some 120 different subjects was used.

The research as a whole found: Of the cluster scores, around 95% were above 0 in a later analysis, which found that TCRs clustered in the first cohort also tended to co-occur in the 120 or so validation repertoires. It was suggested by the authors that the approach could potentially be generalized to other disease states and immunological phenotypes. A few of the identified cytomegalovirus-associated TCR beta chains were confirmed in vitro to be specific for cytomegalovirus antigens. In both the original and validation cohorts, the classifier was reported to diagnose cytomegalovirus status with high specificity and sensitivity. A later analysis lacked HLA typing for the validation cohort, so it scored co-occurrence in that cohort across all 130 or so repertoires. A total of roughly 160 TCR beta chains were listed by the study as associated with cytomegalovirus. Across donors, most TCR sequences were observed very rarely, whereas some public TCRs were present in many individuals.

The cysteine opens and the phenylalanine closes a CDR3 of 13 amino acids. The only DNA kept is the CDR3, 39 bases in frame from the first base. The germline V gene sets CDR1 to SGHNT and CDR2 to YENEEA. V and J are trimmed by 5 bases and 13 bases, and the gene matches miss 7 bases of the junction. The rearranged chain carries TRBV11-3 and TRBJ2-1; 11 bases in the junction line up with TRBD1. The sample taken for sequencing was PBMCs. The sequence came from a young woman in good health and CMV-seronegative. The DNA is as follows: TGTGCCAGCAGCCCCGGGGACAGGGGGTCACAGTTCTTC. This gives the protein CASSPGDRGSQFF.